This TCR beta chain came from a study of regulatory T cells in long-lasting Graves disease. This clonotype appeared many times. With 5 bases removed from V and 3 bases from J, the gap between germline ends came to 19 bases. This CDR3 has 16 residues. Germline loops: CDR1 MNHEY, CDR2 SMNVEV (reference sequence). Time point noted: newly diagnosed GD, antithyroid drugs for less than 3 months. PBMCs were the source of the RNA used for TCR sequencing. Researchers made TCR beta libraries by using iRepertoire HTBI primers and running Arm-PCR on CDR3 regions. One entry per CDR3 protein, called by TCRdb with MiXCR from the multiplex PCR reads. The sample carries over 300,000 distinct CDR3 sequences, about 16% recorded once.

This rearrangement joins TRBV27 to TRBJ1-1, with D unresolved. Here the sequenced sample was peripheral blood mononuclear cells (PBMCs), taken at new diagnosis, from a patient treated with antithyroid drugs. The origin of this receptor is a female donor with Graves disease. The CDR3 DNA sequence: TGTGCCAGCAGTCCAGACCTTCGGACCGGCGACACTGAAGCTTTCTTT. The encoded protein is CASSPDLRTGDTEAFF.